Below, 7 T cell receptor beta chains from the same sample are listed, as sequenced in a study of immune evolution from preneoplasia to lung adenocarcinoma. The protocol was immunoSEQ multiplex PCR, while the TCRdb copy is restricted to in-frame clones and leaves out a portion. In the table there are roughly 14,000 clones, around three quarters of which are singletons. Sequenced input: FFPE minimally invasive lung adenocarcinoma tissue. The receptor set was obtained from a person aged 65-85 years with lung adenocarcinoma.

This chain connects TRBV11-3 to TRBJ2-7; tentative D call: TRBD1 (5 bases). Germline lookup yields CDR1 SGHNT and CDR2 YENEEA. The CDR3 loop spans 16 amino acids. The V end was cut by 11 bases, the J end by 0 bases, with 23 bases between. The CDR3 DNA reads TGTGCCCCATCAAACCTTAGACAGTCAATCTCCTACGAGCAGTACTTC. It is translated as CAPSNLRQSISYEQYF.

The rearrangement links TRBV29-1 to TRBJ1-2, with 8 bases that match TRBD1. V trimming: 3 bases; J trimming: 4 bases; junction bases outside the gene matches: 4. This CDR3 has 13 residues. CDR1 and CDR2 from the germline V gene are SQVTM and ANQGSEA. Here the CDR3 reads CSVDRTGIYGYTF. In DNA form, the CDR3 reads TGCAGCGTTGATCGGACAGGGATCTATGGCTACACCTTC.

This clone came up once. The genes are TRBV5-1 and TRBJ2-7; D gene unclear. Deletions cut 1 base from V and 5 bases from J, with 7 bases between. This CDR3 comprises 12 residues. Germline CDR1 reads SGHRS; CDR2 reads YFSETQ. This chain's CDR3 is CASSLSGNEQYF. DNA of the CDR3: TGCGCCAGCAGCTTGTCGGGCAACGAGCAGTACTTC.

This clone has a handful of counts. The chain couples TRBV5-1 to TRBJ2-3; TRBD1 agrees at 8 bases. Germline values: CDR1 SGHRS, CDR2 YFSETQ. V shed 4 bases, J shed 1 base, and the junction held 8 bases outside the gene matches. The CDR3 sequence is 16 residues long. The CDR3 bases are TGCGCCAGCAGCCGACAAGGGACAGGTGGCACAGATACGCAGTATTTT. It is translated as CASSRQGTGGTDTQYF. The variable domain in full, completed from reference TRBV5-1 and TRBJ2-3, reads KAGVTQTPRYLIKTRGQQVTLSCSPISGHRSVSWYQQTPGQGLQFLFEYFSETQRNKGNFPGRFSGRQFSNSRSEMNVSTLELGDSALYLCASSRQGTGGTDTQYFGPGTRLTVL.

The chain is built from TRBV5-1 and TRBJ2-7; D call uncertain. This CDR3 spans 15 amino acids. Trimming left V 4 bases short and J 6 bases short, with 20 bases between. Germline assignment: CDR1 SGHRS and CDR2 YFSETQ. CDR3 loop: CASSPRSPPMAEQYF. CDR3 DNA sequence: TGCGCCAGCAGCCCGAGAAGTCCCCCTATGGCCGAGCAGTACTTC.

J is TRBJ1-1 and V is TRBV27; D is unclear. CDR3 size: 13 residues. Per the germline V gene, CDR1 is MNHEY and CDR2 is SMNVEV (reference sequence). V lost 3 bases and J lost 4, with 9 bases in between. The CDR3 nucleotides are TGTGCCAGCAGTTTTTATCTGGGCACTGAAGCTTTCTTT. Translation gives CASSFYLGTEAFF.

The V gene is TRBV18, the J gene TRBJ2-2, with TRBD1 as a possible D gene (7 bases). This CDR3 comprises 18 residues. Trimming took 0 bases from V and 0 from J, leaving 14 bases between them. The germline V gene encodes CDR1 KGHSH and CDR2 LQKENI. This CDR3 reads CASSPPAGGGANTGELFF. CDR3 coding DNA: TGTGCCAGCTCACCACCAGCAGGAGGGGGCGCGAACACCGGGGAGCTGTTTTTT.